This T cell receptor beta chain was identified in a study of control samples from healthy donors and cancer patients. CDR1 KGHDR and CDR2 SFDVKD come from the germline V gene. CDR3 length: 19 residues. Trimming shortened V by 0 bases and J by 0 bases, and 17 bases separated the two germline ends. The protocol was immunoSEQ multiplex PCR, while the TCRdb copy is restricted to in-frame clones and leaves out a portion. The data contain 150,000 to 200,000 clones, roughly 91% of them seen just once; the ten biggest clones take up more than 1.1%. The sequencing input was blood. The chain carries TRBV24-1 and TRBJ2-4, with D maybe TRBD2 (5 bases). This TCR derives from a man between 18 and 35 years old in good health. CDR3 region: CATSDLGGGNLIAKNIQYF. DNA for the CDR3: TGTGCCACCAGTGATTTGGGAGGAGGAAACCTGATAGCCAAAAACATTCAGTACTTC.